This TCR beta chain emerged from a study of blood T cell repertoires in COVID-19. Overall study context: Sites across the United States, Italy and Spain contributed samples from acute and convalescent COVID-19.

Per the authors' pipeline: Amplification from reference gene primers served as the basis for estimated nucleated cell counts. Only in-frame clones appear in the TCRdb table, and some are missing; sequencing was by immunoSEQ multiplex PCR. That table supplies the V and J calls and clone size; D and trimming were determined from the DNA. The profile shows 250,000 to 300,000 clones, approximately 83% of them singletons. Germline V gene data show CDR1 as SGHTS and CDR2 as YDEGEE. The CDR3 consists of 14 residues. The V end was cut by 1 base, the J end by 1 base, with 9 bases between. Before being deemed recovered, Cohort 3 donors had two negative PCRs, clearance, or symptom resolution.

The genes are TRBV5-8 and TRBJ2-7, with D perhaps matching TRBD1 (6 bases). The sequenced sample was PBMCs or T cells enriched from blood (not recorded which). This receptor was identified in a woman aged 45 to 65 who had recovered from COVID-19. CDR3 in DNA: TGTGCCAGCAGCTTGAACAGGGAATCCTACGAGCAGTACTTC. Its protein product is CASSLNRESYEQYF.